The sequence of this T cell receptor beta chain was determined in a study of cytomegalovirus exposure and HLA in healthy donors. TCRdb keeps only in-frame clones here, not all; method: immunoSEQ multiplex PCR. The sample includes 200,000 to 250,000 clones, around 86% seen only once; the top ten take about 2%. The validation cohort, a group of 100 to 150 subjects, included the donors and was separate from the approximately 650-subject first cohort. Germline assignment: CDR1 SGHDN and CDR2 FVKESK. V lost 4 bases and J 10 bases, leaving 16 bases between the germline ends. This CDR3 has 13 amino acids. The source of this sequence is a young woman in good health and CMV-seropositive. The chain carries TRBV14 and TRBJ1-2, with unresolved D. The sample was PBMCs. This CDR3 is CASSPTAGLDYTF. The CDR3 DNA reads as TGTGCCAGCAGCCCTACGGCCGGACTGGACTACACCTTC.